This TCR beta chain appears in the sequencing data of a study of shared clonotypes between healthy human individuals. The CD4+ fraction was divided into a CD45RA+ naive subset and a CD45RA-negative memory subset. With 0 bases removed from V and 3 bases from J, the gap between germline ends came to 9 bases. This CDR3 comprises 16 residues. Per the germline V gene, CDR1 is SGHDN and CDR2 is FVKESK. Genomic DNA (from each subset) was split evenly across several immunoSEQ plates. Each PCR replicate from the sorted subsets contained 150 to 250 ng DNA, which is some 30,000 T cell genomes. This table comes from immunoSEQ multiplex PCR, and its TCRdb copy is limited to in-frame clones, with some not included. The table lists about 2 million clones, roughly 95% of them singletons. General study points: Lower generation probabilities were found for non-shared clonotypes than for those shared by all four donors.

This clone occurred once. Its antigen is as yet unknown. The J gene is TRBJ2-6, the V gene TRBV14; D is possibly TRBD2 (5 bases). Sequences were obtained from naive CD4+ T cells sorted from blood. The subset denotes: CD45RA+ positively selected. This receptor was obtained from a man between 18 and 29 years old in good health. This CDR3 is CASSQDRGYGANVLTF. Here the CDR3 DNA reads TGTGCCAGCAGCCAAGATCGGGGATATGGGGCCAACGTCCTGACTTTC.